This TCR beta chain was identified in a study of blood T cell repertoires in COVID-19. Study-level background: Acute and convalescent COVID-19 specimens originated in the United States, Italy and Spain.

Assignment of participants to cohorts was predicated upon participant-reported clinical history. The table came from immunoSEQ multiplex PCR; TCRdb's copy has only in-frame clones and leaves some out. Of under 500,000 clones in the sample, 70% to 90% were seen once. The CDR3 is made up of 16 amino acids. The V end was cut by 0 bases, the J end by 0 bases, with 9 bases between. From germline, CDR1 is SGHRS and CDR2 YFSETQ. This sequence joins TRBV5-1 and TRBJ1-4; D call uncertain. The origin of this receptor is a woman under 30 with acute COVID-19. The sequencing input was PBMCs or T cells enriched from blood (not recorded which). The CDR3 loop is CASSLAPAATNEKLFF. The CDR3 DNA reads as TGCGCCAGCAGCTTGGCACCAGCGGCAACTAATGAAAAACTGTTTTTT.